This TCR beta chain was identified in a study of somatic mutations in cytotoxic T cells in rheumatoid arthritis. This table comes from immunoSEQ multiplex PCR, and its TCRdb copy is limited to in-frame clones, with some not included. This table holds some 12,000 clones, about four fifths found once. Germline CDR1 is SEHNR and CDR2 is FQNEAQ (reference sequence). The CDR3 spans 14 residues. Trimming took 5 bases from V and 5 from J; bases not matched to a gene: 4. This sequence joins TRBV7-9 and TRBJ2-1, with 9 bases that match TRBD1. The TCR comes from a woman between 55 and 75 years old in good health. Material for sequencing was CD8+ T cells sorted from blood. The CDR3, as DNA: TGTGCCAGCAGCCCCCGGGACAGGGACAATGAGCAGTTCTTC. This sequence encodes CASSPRDRDNEQFF.